These T cell receptor beta chains were read from a single sample in a study of blood T cell repertoires in COVID-19. This table comes from immunoSEQ multiplex PCR, and its TCRdb copy is limited to in-frame clones, with some not included. Of 150,000 to 200,000 clones listed, more than 75% are singletons. Input material: peripheral blood. The receptors shown here come from a human donor in a cohort sampled during active COVID-19. Each CDR3 is given with its conserved first and last residue. The order of the fields is D gene, J gene, V gene, clone size, CDR3 protein, CDR3 DNA. A D gene is named only where the DNA matches it firmly. The listing skips clone size in some rows; elsewhere it reads once, few, many or a size class.

>.|TRBJ2-7|TRBV28|.
CASSPSRTGSYEQYF
TGTGCCAGCAGTCCCTCCCGAACGGGCTCCTACGAGCAGTACTTC
>.|TRBJ1-2|TRBV6-4|.
CASSDSPGNYGYTF
TGTGCCAGCAGTGACTCTCCAGGGAACTATGGCTACACCTTC
>.|TRBJ2-3|TRBV2|once
CASEVAEADTQYF
TGTGCCAGTGAGGTGGCGGAGGCAGATACGCAGTATTTT
>.|TRBJ2-7|TRBV28|.
CASSLDSWTLTYEQYF
TGTGCCAGCAGTTTAGATTCATGGACACTTACCTACGAGCAGTACTTC
>.|TRBJ2-1|TRBV14|.
CASSQAVEQFF
TGTGCCAGCAGCCAAGCGGTGGAGCAGTTCTTC
>.|TRBJ2-7|TRBV14|.
CASSQSSGLHYEQYF
TGTGCCAGCAGCCAAAGTTCAGGACTACACTACGAGCAGTACTTC
>.|TRBJ2-7|TRBV3-1/TRBV3-2|once
CASSQTDRSAYEQYF
TGTGCCAGCAGCCAGACGGACAGATCAGCCTACGAGCAGTACTTC
>.|TRBJ1-2|TRBV10-2|.
CASSFQDTVGNGYTF
TGCGCCAGCAGTTTCCAGGACACCGTGGGAAATGGCTACACCTTC
>TRBD1|TRBJ2-7|TRBV27|.
CASSAWDRDYEQYF
TGTGCCAGCAGTGCCTGGGACAGGGACTACGAGCAGTACTTC
>.|TRBJ1-2|TRBV11-2|.
CASSSGSLYGYTF
TGTGCCAGCAGCTCAGGGTCCCTCTATGGCTACACCTTC
>.|TRBJ1-2|TRBV6-5|once
CASSLDSNYGYTF
TGTGCCAGCAGTCTAGACAGTAACTATGGCTACACCTTC
>.|TRBJ1-5|TRBV10-2|.
CASHHRAGQPQHF
TGCGCCAGCCACCACAGGGCGGGTCAGCCCCAGCATTTT
>.|TRBJ1-1|TRBV5-1|.
CASSSGQLGTEAFF
TGCGCCAGCAGCTCAGGACAGTTAGGGACTGAAGCTTTCTTT
>TRBD1|TRBJ1-1|TRBV5-1|.
CASSLALTGGRTEAFF
TGCGCCAGCAGCTTGGCCCTCACAGGGGGGAGGACTGAAGCTTTCTTT
>.|TRBJ2-2|TRBV5-1|.
CASSLDGTTGELFF
TGCGCCAGCAGCTTGGATGGGACAACCGGGGAGCTGTTTTTT
>TRBD2|TRBJ2-7|TRBV7-2|.
CASSLGGLAGGEQYF
TGTGCCAGCAGCTTAGGGGGACTAGCGGGGGGCGAGCAGTACTTC
>TRBD2|TRBJ2-7|TRBV2|.
CASSEDTAGGPTSYEQYF
TGTGCCAGCAGTGAAGATACAGCGGGAGGGCCCACATCCTACGAGCAGTACTTC
>.|TRBJ2-6|TRBV11-2|.
CASSLVGLSGANVLTF
TGTGCCAGCAGCTTAGTCGGGTTATCTGGGGCCAACGTCCTGACTTTC
>TRBD1|TRBJ1-5|TRBV27|.
CASSPETGVRQPQHF
TGTGCCAGCAGTCCAGAGACAGGGGTTCGCCAGCCCCAGCATTTT
>.|TRBJ2-7|TRBV12-3/TRBV12-4|once
CASTTGEAYEQYF
TGTGCCAGCACGACGGGGGAAGCCTACGAGCAGTACTTC
>.|TRBJ2-7|TRBV4-2|.
CASSQGTLSSYEQYF
TGTGCCAGCAGCCAAGGGACTCTCAGCTCCTACGAGCAGTACTTC
>TRBD1|TRBJ2-5|TRBV5-1|.
CASSSDRGHGETQYF
TGCGCCAGCAGCTCTGACAGGGGACACGGAGAGACCCAGTACTTC
>.|TRBJ1-2|TRBV6-1|.
CASSEASGHSNYGYTF
TGTGCCAGCAGTGAAGCTTCGGGACACTCTAACTATGGCTACACCTTC
>TRBD1|TRBJ1-4|TRBV6-5|.
CASSTGTGVGEKLFF
TGTGCCAGCAGTACCGGGACAGGGGTTGGGGAAAAACTGTTTTTT
>.|TRBJ2-1|TRBV10-2|.
CASVAGFSSYNEQFF
TGCGCCAGCGTGGCGGGATTTAGCTCCTACAATGAGCAGTTCTTC
>TRBD1|TRBJ1-2|TRBV19|.
CASLQGAGYGYTF
TGTGCCAGCCTCCAGGGGGCAGGATATGGCTACACCTTC
>TRBD2|TRBJ2-3|TRBV5-4|.
CASSSSGTGGDTQYF
TGTGCCAGCAGCTCGTCCGGGACGGGGGGAGATACGCAGTATTTT
>.|TRBJ1-3|TRBV28|.
CASSQTGSGNTIYF
TGTGCCAGCAGCCAGACAGGCTCTGGAAACACCATATATTTT
>TRBD1|TRBJ2-2|TRBV2|.
CASSEGGTGGTTGELFF
TGTGCCAGCAGTGAAGGGGGGACAGGGGGAACCACCGGGGAGCTGTTTTTT
>TRBD1|TRBJ2-7|TRBV7-2|.
CASSEEGQGSYEQYF
TGTGCCAGCAGCGAGGAGGGACAGGGTTCCTACGAGCAGTACTTC
>.|TRBJ1-4|TRBV11-2|.
CASSLDRGGNEKLFF
TGTGCCAGCAGCTTAGATAGGGGTGGGAATGAAAAACTGTTTTTT
>.|TRBJ2-6|TRBV28|.
CASSLSGYGANVLTF
TGTGCCAGCAGTTTATCAGGGTACGGGGCCAACGTCCTGACTTTC
>.|TRBJ2-3|TRBV11-2|.
CASSSLRTTDRADTQYF
TGTGCCAGCAGCTCGCTCCGGACAACCGATCGCGCAGATACGCAGTATTTT
>.|TRBJ1-3|TRBV19|.
CASSRLLSSGNTIYF
TGTGCCAGTAGTAGGCTGCTCAGCTCTGGAAACACCATATATTTT
>.|TRBJ1-4|TRBV6-2/TRBV6-3|.
CASSLTVRSGNSNEKLFF
TGTGCCAGCAGTTTGACAGTCCGATCTGGTAACTCTAATGAAAAACTGTTTTTT
>TRBD2|TRBJ2-7|TRBV2|.
CASSELAGPYEQYF
TGTGCCAGCAGTGAACTAGCGGGACCCTACGAGCAGTACTTC
>.|TRBJ2-2|TRBV10-1|.
CASSERVPGELFF
TGCGCCAGCAGTGAACGGGTCCCCGGGGAGCTGTTTTTT
>TRBD1|TRBJ2-1|TRBV6-5|.
CASRMTGNSYNEQFF
TGTGCCAGCAGGATGACAGGGAACTCATACAATGAGCAGTTCTTC
>.|TRBJ1-1|TRBV12-3/TRBV12-4|.
CASSPTGNTEAFF
TGTGCCAGCAGTCCAACAGGGAACACTGAAGCTTTCTTT
>.|TRBJ2-5|TRBV5-1|.
CASSLVPLTGAGETQYF
TGCGCCAGCAGCTTGGTACCCCTGACAGGAGCTGGTGAGACCCAGTACTTC
>TRBD1|TRBJ2-1|TRBV27|once
CASRETRDRAGYNEQFF
TGTGCCAGCAGAGAAACACGGGACAGGGCCGGGTACAATGAGCAGTTCTTC
>.|TRBJ1-1|TRBV2|.
CASSEGRHTEAFF
TGTGCCAGCAGCGAGGGCAGACACACTGAAGCTTTCTTT
>.|TRBJ2-3|TRBV3-1/TRBV3-2|.
CASSQGTIKDTQYF
TGTGCCAGCAGCCAAGGGACTATCAAAGATACGCAGTATTTT